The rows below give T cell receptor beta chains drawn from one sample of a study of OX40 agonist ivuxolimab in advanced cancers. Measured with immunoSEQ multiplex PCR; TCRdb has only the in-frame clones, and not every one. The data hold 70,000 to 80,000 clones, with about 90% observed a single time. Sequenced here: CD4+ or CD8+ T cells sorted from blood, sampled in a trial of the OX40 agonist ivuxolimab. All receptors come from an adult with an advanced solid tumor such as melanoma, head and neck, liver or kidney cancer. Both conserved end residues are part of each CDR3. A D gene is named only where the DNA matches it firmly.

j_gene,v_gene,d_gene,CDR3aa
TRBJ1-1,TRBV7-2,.,CASSLAGDTEAFF
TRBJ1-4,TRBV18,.,CASSAGTPALNEKLFF
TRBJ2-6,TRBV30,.,CAWSTSGANVLTF
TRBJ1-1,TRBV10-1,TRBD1,CASSPGTGVMNTEAFF
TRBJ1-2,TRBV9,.,CASSVVPTGGYTF
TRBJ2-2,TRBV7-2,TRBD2,CASSLGWVAGDTGELFF
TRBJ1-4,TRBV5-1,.,CASSTGRTNEKLFF
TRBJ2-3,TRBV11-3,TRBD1,CASSFTGASTDTQYF
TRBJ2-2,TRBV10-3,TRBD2,CAINLGLAGGPSGELFF
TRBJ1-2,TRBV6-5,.,CASSYSHRTYGYTF
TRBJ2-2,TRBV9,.,CASSVGGRNTGELFF
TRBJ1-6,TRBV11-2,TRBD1,CASSVATGRDSPLHF
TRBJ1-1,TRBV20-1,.,CSASNVEAFF
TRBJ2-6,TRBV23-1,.,CASSYSLTQQSRANVLTF
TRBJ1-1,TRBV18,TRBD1,CASSLQQGGGTEAFF
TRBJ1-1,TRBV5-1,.,CASSFAEPGEAFF
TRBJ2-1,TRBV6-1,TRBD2,CASSTSGRGVNEQFF
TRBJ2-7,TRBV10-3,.,CAISDVGFGRYEQYF
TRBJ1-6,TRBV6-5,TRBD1,CASSYVGQGGDSPLHF
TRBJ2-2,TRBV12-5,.,CASGLVGGTGELFF
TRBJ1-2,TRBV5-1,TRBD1,CASSPGQGAFGYTF
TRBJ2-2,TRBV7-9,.,CAPGATGELFF
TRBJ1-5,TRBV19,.,CASKRQGDQPQHF
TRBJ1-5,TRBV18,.,CASSPGQNKQPQHF
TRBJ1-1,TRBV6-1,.,CASFRQNTEAFF